A selection of T cell receptor beta chains follows, all from one sample in a study of CD8+ T cells in alopecia areata. Sequencing was performed with immunoSEQ multiplex PCR; in TCRdb, only in-frame clones are kept and a portion is missing. The sample includes more than 90,000 clones, 60% of them seen just once. The sequenced sample was CD8+ T cells sorted from blood, obtained at approximately week 56, from a patient treated with tofacitinib. The receptor set was obtained from a human donor with alopecia areata. The CDR3 runs from the conserved cysteine through the conserved F or W. Fields, in order: D gene, J gene, clone size, V gene, CDR3 DNA, CDR3 protein. A D gene is named only where the DNA matches it firmly. Size is stated for part of the rows, as once, few or many counts, or as a class when the clone is expanded.

TRBD2 TRBJ2-1 . TRBV13 TGTGCCAGCAGCTACCCCACTAGCGGGGGTTACAATGAGCAGTTCTTC CASSYPTSGGYNEQFF
. TRBJ2-5 . TRBV4-1 TGCGCCAGCAGCCAAGAGACAGCTCCGGAGACCCAGTACTTC CASSQETAPETQYF
. TRBJ1-2 . TRBV7-9 TGTGCCAGCAGCTTAGTTGGCGGAAACTATGGCTACACCTTC CASSLVGGNYGYTF
. TRBJ1-1 few TRBV10-3 TGTGCCATCAGTGACGGGGGGGACAAAGGGGTGAACACTGAAGCTTTCTTT CAISDGGDKGVNTEAFF
. TRBJ1-3 . TRBV27 TGTGCCAGCAGTTCCTCGGGGGGCGGAAACACCATATATTTT CASSSSGGGNTIYF
TRBD2 TRBJ2-4 . TRBV5-1 TGCGCCAGCAGCTTGAACCCTAGCGGGGGCACCTATGCCAACATTCAGTACTTC CASSLNPSGGTYANIQYF
. TRBJ2-3 few TRBV27 TGTGCCAGCAGTTGGGCTAGCGACCGCACAGATACGCAGTATTTT CASSWASDRTDTQYF
. TRBJ2-7 few TRBV13 TGTGCCAGCAGCCGTTTCTCGGGGGTTGCCGAGCAGTACTTC CASSRFSGVAEQYF
. TRBJ1-6 . TRBV20-1 TGCAGTGCTTCGCGTTCGCCCCTCCACTTT CSASRSPLHF
. TRBJ1-5 . TRBV11-2 TGTGCCAGCAGCCCCGGGAGAGGGCTCAATCAGCCCCAGCATTTT CASSPGRGLNQPQHF
. TRBJ1-3 . TRBV2 TGTGCCAGCAGTGATTACAGGACAGAAAACACCATATATTTT CASSDYRTENTIYF
. TRBJ1-5 few TRBV27 TGTGCCAGCAGTAACCGGGGGAATCAGCCCCAGCATTTT CASSNRGNQPQHF
. TRBJ1-6 . TRBV19 TGTGCCAGTAGTAGACAGCAAGATAATTCACCCCTCCACTTT CASSRQQDNSPLHF
. TRBJ1-5 . TRBV30 TGTGCCTGGGACCAGGGAGGCAATCAGCCCCAGCATTTT CAWDQGGNQPQHF
. TRBJ1-2 . TRBV19 TGTGCCAGTAGTATAGATCTTGAAGGGAACTATGGCTACACCTTC CASSIDLEGNYGYTF
. TRBJ1-1 . TRBV12-5 TGTGCTAGTGGTTTGGTACTGCATCCGAACACTGAAGCTTTCTTT CASGLVLHPNTEAFF
TRBD1 TRBJ1-2 . TRBV5-6 TGTGCCAGCAGCTCAGGACAGGGGATCTTTTATGGCTACACCTTC CASSSGQGIFYGYTF
. TRBJ1-2 . TRBV9 TGTGCCAGCAGCCCCCCGGGACAAAACTATGGCTACACCTTC CASSPPGQNYGYTF
. TRBJ2-7 . TRBV27 TGTGCCAGCAGTTTATTTCTGCGGGACATTCCCAACGAGCAGTACTTC CASSLFLRDIPNEQYF
. TRBJ1-3 . TRBV12-5 TGTGCTAGTTCAGGGGCCGGTGACTCTGGAAACACCATATATTTT CASSGAGDSGNTIYF
. TRBJ2-4 . TRBV6-6 TGTGCCAGCAGTGACTCAGATGGGAAAAACATTCAGTACTTC CASSDSDGKNIQYF
TRBD2 TRBJ2-1 . TRBV19 TGTGCCAGTAGGAGAAGGACTAGACCTATGGATGAGCAGTTCTTC CASRRRTRPMDEQFF
. TRBJ2-1 . TRBV25-1 TGTGCCAGCAGTGAAGATCCTGATGAGCAGTTCTTC CASSEDPDEQFF
. TRBJ2-5 . TRBV6-1 TGTGCCATCAGTGAATTGCCCCAAGAGACCCAGTACTTC CAISELPQETQYF
. TRBJ2-1 . TRBV29-1 TGCAGCGTTGAAGATTTGAAGGGGACCAGGGGACGTACCAATGAGCAGTTCTTC CSVEDLKGTRGRTNEQFF
. TRBJ1-2 few TRBV7-2 TGTGCCAGCAGCCACAGGGTTAAGTATGGCTACACCTTC CASSHRVKYGYTF
TRBD2 TRBJ2-1 . TRBV7-8 TGTGCCAGCAGCTTAGTTACTAGCGGGGGGAATGAGCAGTTCTTC CASSLVTSGGNEQFF
. TRBJ1-2 . TRBV6-5 TGTGCCAGCAGTTACTACCGCAGGGAGGACTATGGCTACACCTTC CASSYYRREDYGYTF
TRBD2 TRBJ2-5 . TRBV6-5 TGTGCCAGCAGTTACTCTTCGGGAGGGCACCAAGAGACCCAGTACTTC CASSYSSGGHQETQYF
. TRBJ1-5 once TRBV25-1 TGTGCCAGCAGTGAATCCCGGGTTGGTCAGCCCCAGCATTTT CASSESRVGQPQHF
. TRBJ1-1 . TRBV5-6 TGTGCCAGCAGCTTCGGCTTCTTGAACACTGAAGCTTTCTTT CASSFGFLNTEAFF
. TRBJ2-7 . TRBV27 TGTGCCAGTTCCCTCCGCCCAAGCTCCTACGAGCAGTACTTC CASSLRPSSYEQYF
. TRBJ2-7 . TRBV4-1 TGCGCCAGCACCCCCGAGGCTCCAAGCCCGTCCTACGAGCAGTACTTC CASTPEAPSPSYEQYF
. TRBJ1-1 . TRBV27 TGTGCCAGCGGGGGCACTGAAGCTTTCTTT CASGGTEAFF
. TRBJ1-5 . TRBV19 TGTGCCAGTACCCTCTATAGCAATCAGCCCCAGCATTTT CASTLYSNQPQHF
. TRBJ1-2 few TRBV11-2 TGTGCCAGCAGCTCCAGTGGGGGAGGAACCTATGGCTACACCTTC CASSSSGGGTYGYTF
. TRBJ1-3 . TRBV27 TGTGCCAGCAGAGCTTCAGCTTCCTCTGGAAACACCATATATTTT CASRASASSGNTIYF
. TRBJ1-3 . TRBV13 TGTGCCAGCAGCTTAGCGGGGGATGGCGACACCATATATTTT CASSLAGDGDTIYF
TRBD1 TRBJ2-7 . TRBV29-1 TGCAGCGCCGAGGACAGGTTCTCCTACGAGCAGTACTTC CSAEDRFSYEQYF
TRBD1 TRBJ2-3 few TRBV19 TGTGCCAGTACGGGGACAGCAGATACGCAGTATTTT CASTGTADTQYF
. TRBJ1-1 . TRBV15 TGTGCCACCAGCGCCCGCGGAGGGGCCGAGAACACTGAAGCTTTCTTT CATSARGGAENTEAFF
. TRBJ2-7 few TRBV29-1 TGCAGCGTTGGGGCAGGGAGCCTCTACGAGCAGTACTTC CSVGAGSLYEQYF
. TRBJ2-1 . TRBV27 TGTGCCAGCAGTTTTATGGGGCCCAATGAGCAGTTCTTC CASSFMGPNEQFF
TRBD2 TRBJ2-1 . TRBV7-9 TGTGCCAGCGCGAATCCCGGGGAGGGCAATGAGCAGTTCTTC CASANPGEGNEQFF
TRBD2 TRBJ2-5 once TRBV13 TGTGCCAGCAGCACAACGCGGGGGGCCGGAGAGACCCAGTACTTC CASSTTRGAGETQYF
. TRBJ2-2 . TRBV13 TGTGCCAGCAGCTTAGGCACGAACACCGGGGAGCTGTTTTTT CASSLGTNTGELFF
TRBD1 TRBJ2-2 . TRBV2 TGTGCCAGCAGGCCGGGACAGGGGGCGACCGGGGAGCTGTTTTTT CASRPGQGATGELFF
TRBD1 TRBJ2-2 . TRBV9 TGTGCCAGCAGCGTACCAACCGGGACAGGGCTCACCGGGGAGCTGTTTTTT CASSVPTGTGLTGELFF
. TRBJ1-1 medium-sized TRBV4-1 TGCGCCAGCAGCCCTCTAGACTTGTGGAACACTGAAGCTTTCTTT CASSPLDLWNTEAFF
. TRBJ2-1 . TRBV2 TGTGCCAGCAGTGAAGGTACGTCTCGCTCCTACAATGAGCAGTTCTTC CASSEGTSRSYNEQFF
TRBD1 TRBJ2-2 . TRBV9 TGTGCCAGCAGCGAGAGGACAGGGCCAACCGGGGAGCTGTTTTTT CASSERTGPTGELFF
. TRBJ1-5 . TRBV5-1 TGCGCCAGCAGCTTATGTGGGAACTATAGCAATCAGCCCCAGCATTTT CASSLCGNYSNQPQHF
. TRBJ2-1 . TRBV10-3 TGTGCCATCACCGAAGAGGGTTCCAATGAGCAGTTCTTC CAITEEGSNEQFF
. TRBJ1-2 . TRBV13 TGTGCCAGCAGTACTATCGCCGGACAGAAAGCCTATGGCTACACCTTC CASSTIAGQKAYGYTF